A selection of T cell receptor beta chains follows, all from one sample in a study of T cells in Graves' hyperthyroidism and ophthalmopathy. TCRdb processed the multiplex PCR reads anew with MiXCR; each CDR3 protein has one entry. Of about 560,000 distinct CDR3 sequences listed, approximately 15% are singletons. The sequencing input was blood. All receptors derive from a woman aged 25-40 years with Graves' hyperthyroidism. Each CDR3 is given with its conserved first and last residue. The D gene is left open where the match is weak. Some rows mark clone size as missing; the rest say once, few, many or name a class of expanded clone.

clone_size | d_call | j_call | v_call | cdr3_aa | cdr3_nt
. | . | TRBJ2-5 | TRBV30 | CAADPGETQYF | TGTGCCGCCGACCCTGGAGAGACCCAGTACTTC
few | . | TRBJ2-3 | TRBV3-1 | CASSHLRDTQYF | TGTGCCAGCAGCCACCTGCGGGATACGCAGTATTTT
. | . | TRBJ1-1 | TRBV7-8 | CASSLVGQEAFF | TGTGCCAGCAGCTTAGTAGGTCAAGAAGCTTTCTTT
many | . | TRBJ1-1 | TRBV28 | CASSSYDRNTEAFF | TGTGCCAGCAGTTCCTATGACAGGAACACTGAAGCTTTCTTT
many | . | TRBJ1-1 | TRBV12-3/TRBV12-4 | CASRSGAWNTEAFF | TGTGCCAGCAGGTCAGGGGCCTGGAACACTGAAGCTTTCTTT
many | TRBD1 | TRBJ2-1 | TRBV11-2 | CASSLISSLTGDNEQFF | TGTGCCAGCAGCTTAATTTCCTCATTGACAGGGGACAATGAGCAGTTCTTC
. | . | TRBJ1-5 | TRBV11-2 | CASSFLKTTGLIQPQHF | TGTGCCAGCAGCTTCCTAAAAACCACAGGGCTAATCCAGCCCCAGCATTTT
many | TRBD2 | TRBJ2-2 | TRBV7-3 | CASSLYSGGTGELFF | TGTGCCAGCAGCTTATATTCGGGAGGGACCGGGGAGCTGTTTTTT
many | TRBD1 | TRBJ1-2 | TRBV28 | CASTPDRDRPNYGYTF | TGTGCCAGCACCCCGGACAGGGACCGACCTAACTATGGCTACACCTTC
many | TRBD2 | TRBJ2-7 | TRBV12-3/TRBV12-4 | CASSTGLAGGWEQYF | TGTGCCAGCAGCACTGGACTAGCGGGAGGCTGGGAGCAGTACTTC
few | . | TRBJ2-6 | TRBV20-1 | CSAMDLAGANVLTF | TGCAGTGCGATGGACCTCGCTGGGGCCAACGTCCTGACTTTC
. | . | TRBJ1-5 | TRBV29-1 | CSTSGDTDTQHF | TGCTCTACTAGCGGGGACACAGATACGCAGCATTTT
many | . | TRBJ1-2 | TRBV30 | CAWRVQGIYGYTF | TGTGCCTGGAGAGTCCAGGGAATCTATGGCTACACCTTC
. | . | TRBJ2-4 | TRBV27 | CASGTPAKNIQYF | TGTGCCAGCGGTACCCCGGCCAAAAACATTCAGTACTTC
. | . | TRBJ1-2 | TRBV20-1 | CSAGLDYGYTF | TGCAGTGCGGGATTGGACTATGGCTACACCTTC
. | . | TRBJ1-2 | TRBV20-1 | CSARTGESGYTF | TGCAGTGCCCGGACGGGCGAGTCTGGCTACACCTTC
many | TRBD2 | TRBJ2-1 | TRBV6-2/TRBV6-3 | CASSPGLAGDHEQFF | TGTGCCAGCAGTCCGGGACTAGCGGGAGACCATGAGCAGTTCTTC
many | . | TRBJ2-1 | TRBV20-1 | CSALTPGNEQFF | TGCAGTGCGCTCACACCGGGCAATGAGCAGTTCTTC
few | TRBD1 | TRBJ1-1 | TRBV19 | CASSTNSGGHTEAFF | TGTGCCAGTAGTACTAACTCAGGGGGCCACACTGAAGCTTTCTTT
. | . | TRBJ2-7 | TRBV20-1 | CSADGTYGSYEQYF | TGCAGTGCCGACGGGACCTACGGCTCCTACGAGCAGTACTTC
. | TRBD2 | TRBJ2-2 | TRBV6-1 | CASSPGEGVRTGELFF | TGTGCCAGCAGCCCCGGGGAGGGCGTGAGGACCGGGGAGCTGTTTTTT
few | TRBD1 | TRBJ1-5 | TRBV6-5 | CASSYRTGGNQPQHF | TGTGCCAGCAGTTACAGGACAGGGGGGAATCAGCCCCAGCATTTT
. | . | TRBJ1-1 | TRBV12-3/TRBV12-4 | CASSFKTPGGGGRAFF | TGTGCCAGCAGTTTTAAGACCCCGGGCGGGGGTGGGAGAGCTTTCTTT
. | TRBD2 | TRBJ2-3 | TRBV20-1 | CSARDLGGAGGRTDTQYF | TGCAGTGCTAGAGATCTCGGAGGAGCGGGAGGGCGCACAGATACGCAGTATTTT
many | TRBD2 | TRBJ2-1 | TRBV6-5 | CASSYSAAGAKDEQFF | TGTGCCAGCAGTTACTCGGCGGCGGGAGCTAAGGATGAGCAGTTCTTC
few | . | TRBJ2-3 | TRBV14 | CASSQDRGRPYSTDTQYF | TGTGCCAGCAGCCAAGATCGAGGGAGGCCCTATAGCACAGATACGCAGTATTTT
many | . | TRBJ1-2 | TRBV4-1 | CASSQDQVSVYGYTF | TGCGCCAGCAGCCAAGATCAGGTCTCCGTCTATGGCTACACCTTC
many | . | TRBJ2-2 | TRBV20-1 | CSARGPNTGELFF | TGCAGTGCTAGAGGACCTAACACCGGGGAGCTGTTTTTT
. | . | TRBJ1-1 | TRBV7-9 | CASSSPTEMNTEAFF | TGTGCCAGCAGCTCCCCGACAGAGATGAACACTGAAGCTTTCTTT
. | TRBD1 | TRBJ2-2 | TRBV13 | CASSLGQGAGGELFF | TGTGCCAGCAGCTTGGGACAGGGGGCAGGCGGGGAGCTGTTTTTT
many | . | TRBJ1-5 | TRBV12-3/TRBV12-4 | CASTSGINQPQHF | TGTGCCAGCACGTCTGGGATCAATCAGCCCCAGCATTTT
many | . | TRBJ2-1 | TRBV5-1 | CASSLKGTGSYNEQFF | TGCGCCAGCAGCTTGAAGGGTACAGGCTCCTACAATGAGCAGTTCTTC
few | . | TRBJ1-5 | TRBV27 | CASSSTGRGQPQHF | TGTGCCAGCAGTTCAACAGGGAGAGGTCAGCCCCAGCATTTT
many | . | TRBJ2-7 | TRBV9 | CASSVEGREYDEQYF | TGTGCCAGCAGCGTAGAGGGACGGGAGTATGACGAGCAGTACTTC
. | TRBD1 | TRBJ1-3 | TRBV5-1 | CASSINRGAGNTIYF | TGCGCCAGCAGCATCAACAGGGGGGCTGGAAACACCATATATTTT
many | TRBD2 | TRBJ2-3 | TRBV30 | CAWSPLWGLADVTDTQYF | TGTGCCTGGAGTCCGCTCTGGGGACTAGCGGACGTCACAGATACGCAGTATTTT
. | . | TRBJ1-3 | TRBV3-1 | CASSPRRAGNTIYF | TGTGCCAGCAGCCCTCGGAGGGCTGGAAACACCATATATTTT
many | . | TRBJ1-1 | TRBV7-9 | CASSSFAEGGNTEAFF | TGTGCCAGCAGCTCCTTTGCCGAGGGCGGGAACACTGAAGCTTTCTTT
many | . | TRBJ2-3 | TRBV6-1 | CASSRASAAADTQYF | TGTGCCAGCAGCCGCGCGAGCGCGGCGGCAGATACGCAGTATTTT
many | TRBD1 | TRBJ1-1 | TRBV12-5 | CASGLRDSQAFF | TGTGCTAGTGGTTTGCGGGACAGCCAAGCTTTCTTT
many | TRBD2 | TRBJ2-7 | TRBV14 | CASSPGGGEGLPYEQYF | TGTGCCAGCAGTCCCGGCGGGGGGGAGGGCCTACCCTACGAGCAGTACTTC